This T cell receptor beta chain was documented in a study of blood T cell repertoires in COVID-19. Study overall: Acute-phase and convalescent COVID-19 samples originated in the United States, Italy and Spain. The analysed material was cDNA or gDNA that came from T cells, B-cell-depleted T cells, or PBMCs.

In the original processing: From reference gene primer amplification, estimates of nucleated cell counts were derived. Here immunoSEQ multiplex PCR was the method, and the copy in TCRdb shows in-frame clones only, minus some. V and J calls and clone size are those listed in that table; D and trimming were worked out from the DNA. This table has some 370,000 clones, 90% appearing once. This CDR3 spans 15 amino acids. Per the germline V gene, CDR1 is SQVTM and CDR2 is ANQGSEA. Trimming removed 6 bases from V and 0 bases from J, with 18 bases in between. The sequencing sample was made of peripheral blood. The rearrangement links TRBV29-1 to TRBJ2-7; possibly TRBD2 for D (6 bases). The clonotype was recovered from a man younger than 35 with active or convalescent COVID-19. CDR3 sequence reads: CSVSGLDGGSYEQYF. The DNA of the CDR3 is TGCAGCGTATCAGGCCTCGACGGGGGCTCCTACGAGCAGTACTTC.